This TCR beta chain appears in the sequencing data of a study of blood T cell repertoires in COVID-19. Clones were read by immunoSEQ multiplex PCR, and TCRdb kept only the in-frame ones, dropping some. The table lists 90,000 to 120,000 clones, 84% of them singletons. Trimming took 5 bases from V and 2 from J; bases not matched to a gene: 3. This CDR3 is built from 13 residues. Germline CDR1 is SGHTA and CDR2 is FQGTGA. Specimen: peripheral blood. This sequence joins TRBV7-3 and TRBJ2-7, with 7 positions matching TRBD2. The source of this sequence is a human donor in a cohort sampled during active COVID-19. The CDR3 coding sequence is TGTGCCAGCAGCCTGAGCGGGGCCTACGAGCAGTACTTC. It translates to CASSLSGAYEQYF.